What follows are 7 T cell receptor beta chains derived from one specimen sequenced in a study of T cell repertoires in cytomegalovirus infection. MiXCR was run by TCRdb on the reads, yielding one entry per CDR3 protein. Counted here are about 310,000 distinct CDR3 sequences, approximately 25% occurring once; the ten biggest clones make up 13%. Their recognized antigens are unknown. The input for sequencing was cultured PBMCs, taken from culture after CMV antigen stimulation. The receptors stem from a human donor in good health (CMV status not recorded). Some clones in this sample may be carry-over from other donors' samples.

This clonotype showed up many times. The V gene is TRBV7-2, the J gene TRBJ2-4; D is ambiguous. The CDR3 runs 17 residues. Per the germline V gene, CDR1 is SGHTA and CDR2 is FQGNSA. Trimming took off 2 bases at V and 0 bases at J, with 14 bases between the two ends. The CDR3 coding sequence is TGTGCCAGCAGCTTAATAGGCGGCGGCCTAGCCAAAAACATTCAGTACTTC. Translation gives CASSLIGGGLAKNIQYF.

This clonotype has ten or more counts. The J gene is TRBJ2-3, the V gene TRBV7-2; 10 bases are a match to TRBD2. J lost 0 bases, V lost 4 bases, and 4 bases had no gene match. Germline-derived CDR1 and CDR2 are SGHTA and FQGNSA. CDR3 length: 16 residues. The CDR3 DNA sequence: TGTGCCAGCAGCTCTGGGACTAGCGTGAGCACAGATACGCAGTATTTT. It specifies CASSSGTSVSTDTQYF.

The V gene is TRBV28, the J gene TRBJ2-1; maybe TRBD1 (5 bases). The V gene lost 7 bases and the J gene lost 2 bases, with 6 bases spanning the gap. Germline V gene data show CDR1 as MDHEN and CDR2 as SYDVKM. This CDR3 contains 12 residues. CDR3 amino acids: CASTGTYNEQFF. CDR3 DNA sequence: TGTGCCAGCACAGGGACCTACAATGAGCAGTTCTTC.

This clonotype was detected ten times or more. The CDR3 nucleotides are TGTGCCAGCAGCCCCTTAGCGGGAGGGCAAAATGAGCAGTTCTTC. It yields the protein CASSPLAGGQNEQFF. The rearrangement uses TRBV11-2 and TRBJ2-1; TRBD2 agrees at 11 bases. CDR1 is SGHAT, CDR2 FQNNGV, per germline. V dropped 5 bases and J dropped 7; count of bases not matched to a gene: 7. CDR3 size: 15 residues.

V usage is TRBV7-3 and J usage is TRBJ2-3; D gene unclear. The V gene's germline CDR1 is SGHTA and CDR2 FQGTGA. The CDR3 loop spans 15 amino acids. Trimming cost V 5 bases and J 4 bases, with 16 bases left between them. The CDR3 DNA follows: TGTGCCAGCAGCCCTCTACCCGAGGAACCAGATACGCAGTATTTT. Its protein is CASSPLPEEPDTQYF.

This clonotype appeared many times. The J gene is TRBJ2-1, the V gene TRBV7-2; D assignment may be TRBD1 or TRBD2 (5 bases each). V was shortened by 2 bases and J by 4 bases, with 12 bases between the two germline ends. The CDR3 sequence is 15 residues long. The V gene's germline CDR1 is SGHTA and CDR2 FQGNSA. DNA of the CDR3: TGTGCCAGCAGCTTAACTAGGGACCAATACAATGAGCAGTTCTTC. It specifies CASSLTRDQYNEQFF.

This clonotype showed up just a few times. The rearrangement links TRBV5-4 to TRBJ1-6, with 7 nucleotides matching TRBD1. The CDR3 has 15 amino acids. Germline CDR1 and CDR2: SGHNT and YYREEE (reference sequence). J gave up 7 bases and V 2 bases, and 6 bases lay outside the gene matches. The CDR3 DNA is TGTGCCAGCAGCTTCATCGACAGGGAAAATTCACCCCTCCACTTT. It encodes CASSFIDRENSPLHF.